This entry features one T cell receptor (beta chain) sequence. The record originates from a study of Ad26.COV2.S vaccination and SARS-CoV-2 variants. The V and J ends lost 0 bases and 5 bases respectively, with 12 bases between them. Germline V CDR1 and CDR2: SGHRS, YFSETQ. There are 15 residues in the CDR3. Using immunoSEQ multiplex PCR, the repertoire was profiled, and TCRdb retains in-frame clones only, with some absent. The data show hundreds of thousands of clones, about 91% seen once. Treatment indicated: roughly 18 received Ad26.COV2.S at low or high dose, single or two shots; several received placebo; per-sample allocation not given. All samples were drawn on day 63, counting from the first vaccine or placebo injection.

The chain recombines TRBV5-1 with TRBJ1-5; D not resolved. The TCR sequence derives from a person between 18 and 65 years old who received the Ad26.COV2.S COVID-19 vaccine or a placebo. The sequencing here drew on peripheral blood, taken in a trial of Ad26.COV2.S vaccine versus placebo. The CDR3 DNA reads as TGCGCCAGCAGCTTGGACCCTTTCCCCGATCAGCCCCAGCATTTT. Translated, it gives CASSLDPFPDQPQHF.